Sequencing of this T cell receptor (beta chain) was carried out in a study of blood T cell repertoires in COVID-19 (dated by TCRdb to the early 2020s). Turning to the overall study: The collaborator samples originated in the United States, Italy and Spain and spanned the acute and convalescent phases of COVID-19. Deeply sampled blood TCRbeta repertoires from subjects exposed to, actively infected with, or recovered from COVID-19 were included in the dataset. Samples came from the ongoing ImmuneRACE study (first 160 participants) plus 1,254 subjects from 6 global collaborators. The repertoires were released in a freely available public database meant as a resource for research on the immune response to SARS-CoV-2. Nearly every sample came with metadata listing a de-identified subject ID, COVID-19 status, age in years and sex. The material from the prospective study consisted of cDNA or gDNA derived from T cells, B-cell-depleted T cells, or PBMCs. Where available, HLA class I and class II types were taken from metadata supplied by the sample provider and were not determined by assay-based typing. The full study reports these points: The quantity of clinical and demographic metadata differed by source and by participant and was supplied without curation.

TCRbeta CDR3 regions were amplified from genomic DNA by means of the immunoSEQ Assay, a bias-controlled multiplex PCR. Turning to the authors' computational methods: The number of nucleated cells in each sample was estimated by amplification of reference gene primers within the assay. To quantify the absolute abundance of each unique TCRbeta CDR3 rearrangement, sequence reads were collapsed and filtered. Productive Simpson clonality was computed per sample as the square root of Simpson's diversity index over productive rearrangements. TCRdb limited this immuneACCESS table to in-frame rearrangements with V and J called. A share of clones is missing; checked studies link under half to unresolved V genes, and the rest is unexplained. The DNA was the basis for D and trimming; V, J and clone size are from that table. Within this sample are approximately 260,000 clones, with 82% of them counted one time only. About 5.3% of the sample goes to the ten largest clones.

Turning to this clone: This receptor's antigen is unknown. The sample holds no much larger clone one base away, and base qualities are not on file.

The collaborating institutions used their own protocols to collect whole blood in K2EDTA tubes. For TCRbeta analysis, collaborators shipped samples as frozen whole blood, isolated PBMCs, or DNA extracted from either of those sample types. According to the germline V gene (reference sequence), CDR1 reads LGHDT and CDR2 reads YNNKEL. The germline V and J ends show losses of 3 bases and 3 bases respectively, and no gene match explains 8 bases of the junction. Its CDR3 holds 17 amino acids, cysteine through phenylalanine. The retained sequence is limited to the CDR3, 51 bases, with the frame set at the first base.

The chain is made from TRBV3-1 (or the pseudogene TRBV3-2) and TRBJ2-2; a stretch of 9 junction bases matches TRBD2. The origin of this receptor is an elderly woman with active or convalescent COVID-19. Sequencing was done on a sample of peripheral blood. The nucleotide sequence reads as follows: TGTGCCAGCAGCCATGATCTAGCGGGGCGGTACACCGGGGAGCTGTTTTTT. It translates as CASSHDLAGRYTGELFF.